The 5 T cell receptor beta chains below all came from one sample that was sequenced in a study of T cell responses to AZD1222 COVID-19 vaccine. Libraries were prepared by immunoSEQ multiplex PCR; TCRdb keeps only in-frame clonotypes and omits some of them. This table has some 130,000 clones, roughly 90% appearing once. The source material was peripheral blood, sampled on day 0 of AZD1222 vaccination. The receptor set was obtained from an adult in good health.

This clone showed up just once. V gene TRBV10-2 combines with J gene TRBJ2-2; 9 bases align to TRBD2. With 4 bases clipped from V and 6 bases from J, the junction kept 6 bases outside the gene matches. The CDR3 extends over 15 amino acids. The germline CDR1 and CDR2 sequences are WSHSY and SAAADI. The CDR3 region is CASSVAGGPSGELFF. The CDR3 nucleotides are TGCGCCAGCAGTGTGGCGGGAGGGCCGTCCGGGGAGCTGTTTTTT.

CDR3 in DNA: TGCGCCAGCAGCTTGGTGGGCGCCAATACCTACGAGCAGTACTTC. This translates into CASSLVGANTYEQYF. This chain uses TRBV5-1 with TRBJ2-7; no reliable D call. The CDR3 runs 15 residues. V was cut by 0 bases and J by 2 bases, with 12 bases left in between. Per the germline V gene, CDR1 is SGHRS and CDR2 is YFSETQ.

The V call is TRBV5-6, the J call TRBJ2-7; 9 bases agree with TRBD1. The V and J ends lost 4 bases and 6 bases, in that order; junction bases with no gene match: 5. Germline CDR1 is SGHDT and CDR2 is YYEEEE. This CDR3 has 13 amino acids. CDR3 sequence: CASSRDRASEQYF. The CDR3 coding sequence is TGTGCCAGCAGCCGGGACAGGGCTAGCGAGCAGTACTTC.

The chain uses TRBV7-9 and TRBJ1-4, with D unresolved. The CDR3 contains 14 residues. Germline V gene lookup returns CDR1 SEHNR and CDR2 FQNEAQ (reference sequence). The germline V and J ends were trimmed by 1 base and 6 bases, with 9 bases remaining between them. In nucleotides, the CDR3 is TGTGCCAGCAGCTTAGGGGCAGTCGATGAAAAACTGTTTTTT. Amino acid sequence: CASSLGAVDEKLFF.

The rearrangement links TRBV3-1 (or the pseudogene TRBV3-2) to TRBJ1-6, with D perhaps matching TRBD1 (5 bases). Looked up from germline, CDR1 is LGHDT and CDR2 is YNNKEL (reference sequence). Between the trimmed V and J ends, which lost 0 bases and 8 bases, there was a span of 11 bases. The CDR3 covers 15 residues. Here the CDR3 DNA reads TGTGCCAGCAGCCAAGATCATGCAGGGTATTCACCCCTCCACTTT. Protein sequence: CASSQDHAGYSPLHF.